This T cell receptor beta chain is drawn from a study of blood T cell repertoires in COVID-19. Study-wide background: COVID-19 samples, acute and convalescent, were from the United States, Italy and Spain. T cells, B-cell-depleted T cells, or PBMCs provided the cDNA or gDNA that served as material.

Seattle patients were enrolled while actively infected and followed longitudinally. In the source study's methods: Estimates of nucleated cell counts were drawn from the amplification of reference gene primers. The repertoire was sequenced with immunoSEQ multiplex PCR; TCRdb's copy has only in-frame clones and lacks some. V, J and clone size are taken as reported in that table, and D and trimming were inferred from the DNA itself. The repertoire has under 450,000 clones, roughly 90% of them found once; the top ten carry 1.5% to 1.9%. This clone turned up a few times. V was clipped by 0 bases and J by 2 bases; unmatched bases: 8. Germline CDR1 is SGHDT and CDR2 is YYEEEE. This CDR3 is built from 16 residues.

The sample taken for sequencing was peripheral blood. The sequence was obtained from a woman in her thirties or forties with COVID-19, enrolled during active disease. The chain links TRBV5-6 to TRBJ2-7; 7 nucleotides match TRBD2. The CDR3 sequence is CASSLVELAGAYEQYF. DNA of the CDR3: TGTGCCAGCAGCTTGGTCGAGTTGGCGGGAGCCTACGAGCAGTACTTC.